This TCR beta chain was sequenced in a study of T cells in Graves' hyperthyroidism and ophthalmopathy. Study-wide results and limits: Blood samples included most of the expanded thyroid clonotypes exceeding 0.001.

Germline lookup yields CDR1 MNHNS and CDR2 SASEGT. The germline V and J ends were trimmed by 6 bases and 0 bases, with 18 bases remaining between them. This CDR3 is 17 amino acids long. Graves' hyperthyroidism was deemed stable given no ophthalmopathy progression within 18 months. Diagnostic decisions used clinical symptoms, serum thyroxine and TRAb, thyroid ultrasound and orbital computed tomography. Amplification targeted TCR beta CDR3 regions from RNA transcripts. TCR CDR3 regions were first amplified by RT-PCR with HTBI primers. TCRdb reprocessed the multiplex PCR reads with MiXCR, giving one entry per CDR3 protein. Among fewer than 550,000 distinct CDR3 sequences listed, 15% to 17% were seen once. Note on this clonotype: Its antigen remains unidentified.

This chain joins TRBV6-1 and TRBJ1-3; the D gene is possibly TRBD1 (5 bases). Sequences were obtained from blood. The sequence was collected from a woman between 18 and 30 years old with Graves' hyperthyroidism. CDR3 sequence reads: CASSPGTYIISGNTIYF. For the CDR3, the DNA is TGTGCCAGCAGCCCAGGGACCTACATCATCTCTGGAAACACCATATATTTT.